These T cell receptor beta chains were read from a single sample in a study of OX40 agonist ivuxolimab in advanced cancers. The data were produced by immunoSEQ multiplex PCR, yet TCRdb's version contains in-frame clones alone and is incomplete. The sample contains roughly 30,000 clones, approximately 91% of which appear only once. The source material was CD4+ or CD8+ T cells sorted from blood, sampled in a trial of the OX40 agonist ivuxolimab. The receptors were gathered from an adult with an advanced solid tumor such as melanoma, head and neck, liver or kidney cancer. CDR3s include the opening cysteine and the closing phenylalanine or tryptophan. A D gene is named only where the DNA matches it firmly. Clone size is given for some rows only: seen once, a few or many times, or a class if the clone is expanded.

>TRBV14|NA|TRBJ2-5|TRBD1
TGTGCCAGCAGCCAAAGGGGGCGCAAGACCCAGTACTTC
CASSQRGRKTQYF
>TRBV2|NA|TRBJ2-3|NA
TGTGCCAGCAGTGAGGGCACCCTAGATACGCAGTATTTT
CASSEGTLDTQYF
>TRBV25-1|NA|TRBJ2-1|NA
TGTGCCAGCAGTGAATCAGGGCGGGACTCCTACAATGAGCAGTTCTTC
CASSESGRDSYNEQFF
>TRBV25-1|NA|TRBJ1-2|NA
TGTGCCAGCAGTGAATTTAAAGGCGGGTTGCTAGGCTACACCTTC
CASSEFKGGLLGYTF
>TRBV27|NA|TRBJ2-7|TRBD1
TGTGCCAGCAGTTTACGGGGACAGGGGGCCTACGAGCAGTACTTC
CASSLRGQGAYEQYF
>TRBV29-1|NA|TRBJ1-4|TRBD1
TGCAGCGTTGTTATCCCGTCAGGGGGCACCTTTAATGAAAAACTGTTTTTT
CSVVIPSGGTFNEKLFF
>TRBV6-6|once|TRBJ1-3|NA
TGTGCCAGCAGTTACAGCCAGGGGAGCTCTGGAAACACCATATATTTT
CASSYSQGSSGNTIYF
>TRBV7-2|NA|TRBJ2-1|TRBD2
TGTGCCAGCAGCCCCGTCGGGGGGGCCTACAATGAGCAGTTCTTC
CASSPVGGAYNEQFF
>TRBV7-2|NA|TRBJ2-7|NA
TGTGCCAGCAGCTTAGTCCACGAGCAGTACTTC
CASSLVHEQYF
>TRBV25-1|NA|TRBJ2-7|TRBD2
TGTGCCAGCAGTGCGCCGGGGGGGCGAGAGCAGTACTTC
CASSAPGGREQYF
>TRBV7-8|NA|TRBJ1-6|NA
TGTGCCAGCAGCTTACGGGGGAGCAATTCACCCCTCCACTTT
CASSLRGSNSPLHF
>TRBV6-4|NA|TRBJ2-2|TRBD2
TGTGCCAGCAGTCCTACTAGCGAAACCGGGGAGCTGTTTTTT
CASSPTSETGELFF
>TRBV6-1|NA|TRBJ2-6|NA
TGTGCCAGCAGTGAAGAACCCTCTGGGGCCAACGTCCTGACTTTC
CASSEEPSGANVLTF
>TRBV27|NA|TRBJ2-3|NA
TGTGCCAGCAGTTTAGGTGTGGGTAGCACAGATACGCAGTATTTT
CASSLGVGSTDTQYF
>TRBV7-9|NA|TRBJ1-5|NA
TGTGCCAGCAGCTTAGAAGGTTATAGCAATCAGCCCCAGCATTTT
CASSLEGYSNQPQHF
>TRBV11-2|NA|TRBJ1-1|NA
TGTGCCAGCAGCTCCTTGGACACCTATGAAGCTTTCTTT
CASSSLDTYEAFF
>TRBV10-3|NA|TRBJ1-2|NA
TGTGCCATCGCGTGGCTCTATGGCTACACCTTC
CAIAWLYGYTF
>TRBV5-4|NA|TRBJ2-1|TRBD2
TGTGCCAGCAGCCGCGATAGCGGGAGGTTGGGGAATGAGCAGTTCTTC
CASSRDSGRLGNEQFF
>TRBV5-1|NA|TRBJ2-7|NA
TGCGCCAGCAGCTTGGATGGGACACTATCCTACGAGCAGTACTTC
CASSLDGTLSYEQYF
>TRBV7-3|NA|TRBJ2-3|TRBD2
TGTGCCAGCAGCACGGGACTAGCGGCAGATACGCAGTATTTT
CASSTGLAADTQYF
>TRBV6-5|NA|TRBJ1-2|NA
TGTGCCAGCAGTTACACCAGGACGCCTTATGGCTACACCTTC
CASSYTRTPYGYTF
>TRBV7-9|NA|TRBJ2-7|NA
TGTGCCAGCAGCCCCGGACATGAATACGAGCAGTACTTC
CASSPGHEYEQYF
>TRBV25-1|NA|TRBJ2-7|NA
TGTGCCAGCAGTGATAACACCGCGGGTACCTACGAGCAGTACTTC
CASSDNTAGTYEQYF